The clone carrying this T cell receptor beta chain is a singleton in its sample. This entry comes from a study of blood T cell repertoires in COVID-19. Study-wide context: From the United States, Italy and Spain came samples of acute and convalescent COVID-19. Sample material is recorded as cDNA or gDNA derived from T cells, B-cell-depleted T cells, or PBMCs.

Original processing notes: From reference gene primer amplification, estimates of nucleated cell counts were derived. The table came from immunoSEQ multiplex PCR; TCRdb's copy has only in-frame clones and leaves some out. For V, J and clone size, that table is used; D and trimming come from the DNA. The sample holds about 68,000 clones, roughly 90% seen once. Germline CDR1 SGHRS, CDR2 YFSETQ. CDR3 length: 14 amino acids. The junction had 6 bases not matched to a gene; V was cut back by 4 bases and J by 6 bases. This clonotype was sampled from a man between 40 and 49 years old with COVID-19, enrolled during active disease. Sequenced sample: peripheral blood. The V call is TRBV5-1, the J call TRBJ2-7; 11 positions agree with TRBD2. The DNA of the CDR3 is TGCGCCAGCAGCCTACTAGCGGGGGAAGGCGAGCAGTACTTC. Residues: CASSLLAGEGEQYF.